The present entry profiles one T cell receptor (beta chain) with its context. The CDR3 is 16 residues long. Germline loops: CDR1 DFQATT, CDR2 SNEGSKA (reference sequence). This entry is derived from a study of T cells expressing NK-cell markers. The wider study: Researchers got TCR beta repertoires out of sorted CD3+CD56+NKG2C+, CD3+CD56+NKG2C- and CD3+CD56-NKG2C+ T cells.

cDNA encoding TCR beta was synthesized via 5'RACE template switching incorporating UMIs. TCRdb re-called the 5' RACE reads and catalogs CDR3 proteins one per entry, DNA excluded. The data show approximately 110,000 distinct CDR3 sequences, and the top ten clones hold approximately 17%. The J gene is TRBJ2-3, the V gene TRBV20-1; TCRdb calls TRBD2, which cannot be checked without DNA. Material: blood T cells: a sorted CD56 or NKG2C T cell subset, CD4+ or CD8+ T cells, or bulk PBMC T cells (not recorded which). This TCR derives from a woman aged 18 to 75 in good health. The CDR3 spells CSARIRLAGPTDTQYF.